This TCR beta chain was identified in a study of T cells in Graves' hyperthyroidism and ophthalmopathy. Study overall: Peripheral blood draws took place at initial diagnosis, ahead of any treatment.

This clonotype was observed a handful of times. V dropped 4 bases and J dropped 8; count of bases not matched to a gene: 7. The CDR3 is made up of 13 amino acids. The germline gives CDR1 SQVTM, CDR2 ANQGSEA. Amplification of TCR beta CDR3 regions used RNA as the template. The HTBI set primed first-round TCR CDR3 RT-PCR. TCRdb passed the multiplex PCR reads through MiXCR, listing each CDR3 protein once. The data show some 380,000 distinct CDR3 sequences, less than 15% seen once. Uncontrolled infection, other autoimmune disease, pregnancy or lactation led to exclusion. The diagnostic basis comprised clinical symptoms, serum thyroxine and TRAb, thyroid ultrasound and orbital computed tomography.

The specimen sequenced was blood. The receptor was derived from a man aged 25 to 40 with Graves' hyperthyroidism that later progressed to Graves' ophthalmopathy. The chain employs TRBV29-1 and TRBJ1-4, with 7 bases identical to TRBD1. DNA for the CDR3: TGCAGCGTTGCGAACAGGGGAGTCGAAAAACTGTTTTTT. This sequence encodes CSVANRGVEKLFF.